This T cell receptor (beta chain) was identified during a study of T cell repertoires in cytomegalovirus infection. V was shortened by 6 bases and J by 3 bases, with 9 bases between the two germline ends. The CDR3 totals 13 residues. Germline assignment: CDR1 SNHLY and CDR2 FYNNEI. This clonotype was seen many times. TCRdb reanalysed the reads using MiXCR and keeps one entry per CDR3 protein. The table records 200,000 to 250,000 distinct CDR3 sequences, more than 9% of them present only once. This chain uses TRBV2 with TRBJ2-4; no clear D. The sample consisted of PBMCs. The clonotype comes from a human donor in good health (CMV status not recorded). Some clones in this sample may be carry-over from other donors' samples. The CDR3: CASRGTFKNIQYF. The CDR3 DNA reads as TGTGCCAGCAGGGGAACATTCAAAAACATTCAGTACTTC.